The subject of this entry is one T cell receptor beta chain. The data stem from a study of Graves' ophthalmopathy and Graves' hyperthyroidism. Using RNA transcripts, the TCR beta CDR3 regions were amplified. HTBI-primed first-round RT-PCR preceded second-round multiplex PCR. TCRdb fed the multiplex PCR reads into MiXCR, producing one record per CDR3 protein. This table holds under 800,000 distinct CDR3 sequences, about 20% found once. From germline, CDR1 is SGHTA and CDR2 FQGNSA. Trimming took 0 bases from V and 3 from J, leaving 17 bases between them. CDR3 length equals 17 residues. Sequencing was performed on peripheral blood. The chain joins TRBV7-2 to TRBJ1-1; maybe TRBD1 (5 bases). The receptor was derived from a woman between 18 and 29 years old with stable Graves' hyperthyroidism. Some clones in this sample may be carry-over from other donors' samples. CDR3 coding DNA: TGTGCCAGCAGCTTAGCGCGGCCCGGGGGTGTGCACACTGAAGCTTTCTTT. Translated: CASSLARPGGVHTEAFF.